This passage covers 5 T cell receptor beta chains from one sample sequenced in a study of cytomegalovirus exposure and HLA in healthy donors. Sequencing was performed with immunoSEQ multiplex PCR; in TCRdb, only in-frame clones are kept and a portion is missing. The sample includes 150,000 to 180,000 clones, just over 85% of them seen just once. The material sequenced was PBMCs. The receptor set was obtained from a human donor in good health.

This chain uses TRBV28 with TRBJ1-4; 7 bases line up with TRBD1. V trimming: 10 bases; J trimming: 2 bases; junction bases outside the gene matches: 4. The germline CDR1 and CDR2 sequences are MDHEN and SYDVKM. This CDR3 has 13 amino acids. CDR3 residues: CATEQGTNEKLFF. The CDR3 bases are TGTGCCACCGAACAGGGGACTAATGAAAAACTGTTTTTT.

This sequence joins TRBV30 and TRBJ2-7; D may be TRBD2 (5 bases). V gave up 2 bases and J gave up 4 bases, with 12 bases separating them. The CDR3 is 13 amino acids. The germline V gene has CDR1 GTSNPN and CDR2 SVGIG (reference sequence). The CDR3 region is CAWSRYRGYEQYF. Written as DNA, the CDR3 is TGTGCCTGGAGTCGTTACCGAGGGTACGAGCAGTACTTC.

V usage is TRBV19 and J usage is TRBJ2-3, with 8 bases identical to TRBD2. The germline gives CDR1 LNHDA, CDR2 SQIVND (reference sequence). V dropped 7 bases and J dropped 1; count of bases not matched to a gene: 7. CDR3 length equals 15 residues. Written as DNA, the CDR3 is TGTGCCAGTACCTCCGGGGGGGCGGGCACAGATACGCAGTATTTT. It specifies CASTSGGAGTDTQYF.

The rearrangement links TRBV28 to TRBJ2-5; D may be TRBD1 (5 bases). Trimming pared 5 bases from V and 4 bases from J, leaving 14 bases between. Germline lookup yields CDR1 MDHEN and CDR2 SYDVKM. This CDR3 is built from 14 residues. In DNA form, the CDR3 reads TGTGCCAGCAGTAATCAGGGTGTGGGAGAGACCCAGTACTTC. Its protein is CASSNQGVGETQYF. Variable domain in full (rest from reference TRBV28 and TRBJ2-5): DVKVTQSSRYLVKRTGEKVFLECVQDMDHENMFWYRQDPGLGLRLIYFSYDVKMKEKGDIPEGYSVSREKKERFSLILESASTNQTSMYLCASSNQGVGETQYFGPGTRLLVL.

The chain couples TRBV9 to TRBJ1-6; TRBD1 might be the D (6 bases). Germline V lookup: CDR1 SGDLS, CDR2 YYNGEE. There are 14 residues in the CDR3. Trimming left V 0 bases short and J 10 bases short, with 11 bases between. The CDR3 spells CASSVGQVRSPLHF. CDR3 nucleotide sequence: TGTGCCAGCAGCGTAGGACAGGTCAGGTCACCCCTCCACTTT. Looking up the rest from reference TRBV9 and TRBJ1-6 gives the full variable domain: DSGVTQTPKHLITATGQRVTLRCSPRSGDLSVYWYQQSLDQGLQFLIQYYNGEERAKGNILERFSAQQFPDLHSELNLSSLELGDSALYFCASSVGQVRSPLHFGNGTRLTVT.